This T cell receptor (beta chain) came from a study of T cells expressing NK-cell markers. Reprocessing the 5' RACE reads, TCRdb reports a single entry for every CDR3 protein and omits DNA. This table holds some 300,000 distinct CDR3 sequences. Per the germline V gene, CDR1 is MNHNY and CDR2 is SVGAGI (reference sequence). The CDR3 covers 13 residues. The sample comprised blood T cells: a sorted CD56 or NKG2C T cell subset, CD4+ or CD8+ T cells, or bulk PBMC T cells (not recorded which). V usage is TRBV6-6 and J usage is TRBJ2-7; TCRdb lists TRBD2, though no DNA is available to test this call. This receptor was obtained from a man aged 18 to 29 in good health. CDR3 protein: CASSYRQTSPPYF.